This TCR beta chain was profiled in a study of beta chain features in type 1 diabetes. This clone appeared a few times. TCRB transcripts that were expressed got sequenced, as all of the isolated RNA had been reverse transcribed. Assay: immunoSEQ multiplex PCR; the TCRdb copy retains only in-frame clones and omits some. The sample yields about 350,000 clones, about 19% seen once. The specimen sequenced was naive CD4+ T cells from blood. This sequence originates from a woman under 30 in good health.

The CDR3, as DNA: TGTGCCAGCAGCTTAGCGGGGACAAACACAGATACGCAGTATTTT. It codes for CASSLAGTNTDTQYF. The chain links TRBV11-1 to TRBJ2-3; tentative D call: TRBD1 (6 bases). Trimming stripped 0 bases from V and 2 bases from J, with 9 bases between. CDR1 and CDR2 from the germline V gene are SGHAT and FQDESV (reference sequence). The CDR3 contains 15 residues.